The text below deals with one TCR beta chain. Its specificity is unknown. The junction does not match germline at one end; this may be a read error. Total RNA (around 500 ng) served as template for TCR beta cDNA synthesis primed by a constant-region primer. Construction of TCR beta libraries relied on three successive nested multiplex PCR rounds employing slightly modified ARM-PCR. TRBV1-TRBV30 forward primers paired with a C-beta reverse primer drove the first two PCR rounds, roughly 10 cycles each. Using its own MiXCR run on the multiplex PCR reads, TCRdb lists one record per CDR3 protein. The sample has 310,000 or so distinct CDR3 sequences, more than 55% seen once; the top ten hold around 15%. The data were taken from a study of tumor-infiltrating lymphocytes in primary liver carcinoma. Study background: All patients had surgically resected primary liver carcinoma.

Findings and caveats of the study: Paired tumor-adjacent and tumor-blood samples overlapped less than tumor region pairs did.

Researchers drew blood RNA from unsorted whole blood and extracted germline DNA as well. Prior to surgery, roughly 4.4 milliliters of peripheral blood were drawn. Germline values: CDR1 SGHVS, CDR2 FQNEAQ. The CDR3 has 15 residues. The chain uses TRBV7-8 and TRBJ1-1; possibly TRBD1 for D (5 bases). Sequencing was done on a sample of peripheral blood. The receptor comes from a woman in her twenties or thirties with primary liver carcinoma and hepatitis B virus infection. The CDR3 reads CASNLMWDGNTEAFF. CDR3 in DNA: TGTGCCAGCAACTTAATGTGGGACGGTAACACTGAAGCTTTCTTT. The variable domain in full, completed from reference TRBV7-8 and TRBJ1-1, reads GAGVSQSPRYKVAKRGQDVALRCDPISGHVSLFWYQQALGQGPEFLTYFQNEAQLDKSGLPSDRFFAERPEGSVSTLKIQRTQQEDSAVYLCASNLMWDGNTEAFFGQGTRLTVV.